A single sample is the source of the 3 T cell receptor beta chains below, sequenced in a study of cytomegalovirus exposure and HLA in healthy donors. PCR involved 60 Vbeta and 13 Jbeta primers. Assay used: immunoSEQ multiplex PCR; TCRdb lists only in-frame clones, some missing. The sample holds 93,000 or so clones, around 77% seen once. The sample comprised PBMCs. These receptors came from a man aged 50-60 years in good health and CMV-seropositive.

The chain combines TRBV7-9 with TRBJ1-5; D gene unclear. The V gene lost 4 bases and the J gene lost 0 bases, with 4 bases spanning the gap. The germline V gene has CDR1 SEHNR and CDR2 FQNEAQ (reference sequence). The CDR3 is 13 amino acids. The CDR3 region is CASSSNSNQPQHF. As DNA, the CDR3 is TGTGCCAGCAGCTCCAATAGCAATCAGCCCCAGCATTTT.

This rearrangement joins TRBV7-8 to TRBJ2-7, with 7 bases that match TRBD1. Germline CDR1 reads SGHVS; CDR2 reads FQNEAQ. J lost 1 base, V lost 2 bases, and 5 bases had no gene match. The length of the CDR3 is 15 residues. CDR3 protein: CASSLLQGMSYEQYF. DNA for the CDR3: TGTGCCAGCAGCTTATTACAGGGGATGTCCTACGAGCAGTACTTC.

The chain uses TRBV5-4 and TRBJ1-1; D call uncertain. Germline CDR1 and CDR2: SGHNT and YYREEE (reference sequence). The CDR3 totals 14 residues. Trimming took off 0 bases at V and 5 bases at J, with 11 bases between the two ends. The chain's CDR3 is CASSLATDRTEAFF. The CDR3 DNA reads TGTGCCAGCAGCTTGGCCACAGACCGAACTGAAGCTTTCTTT.